Given below is one T cell receptor (beta chain) in context. Its specificity is unknown. The same CDR3 is also encoded by other DNA sequences in this sample. Naive CD8 cells, CD45RO-negative and positively selected for CCR7, excluded terminally differentiated effector memory CD45RA+ cells. Adults of Caucasian background living in Nashville, Tennessee made up all donors. The method was immunoSEQ multiplex PCR; TCRdb's version includes in-frame clones alone and lacks a portion of them. In the table there are more than 2 million clones, about 95% of which are singletons. This CDR3 has 13 amino acids. With 3 bases removed from V and 4 bases from J, the gap between germline ends came to 10 bases. Germline V gives CDR1 MDHEN, CDR2 SYDVKM. This sample is drawn from a study of shared clonotypes between healthy human individuals. Study-level points and caveats: Non-shared clonotypes displayed generation probabilities falling below those of clonotypes present in all four donors.

The TCR comes from a man younger than 35 in good health. Sequences were obtained from naive CD8+ T cells sorted from blood. V is TRBV28 and J is TRBJ2-7; D is ambiguous. The CDR3 reads CASSLPDFYEQYF. Here the CDR3 DNA reads TGTGCCAGCAGTTTGCCAGACTTTTACGAGCAGTACTTC.